These 11 T cell receptor beta chains originate from one sample sequenced in a study of control samples from healthy donors and cancer patients. Measured with immunoSEQ multiplex PCR; TCRdb has only the in-frame clones, and not every one. The table records some 160,000 clones, approximately 90% of them present only once. Sequencing was performed on blood. These receptors were obtained from a woman in her 30s in good health.

This chain joins TRBV5-5 and TRBJ1-5; D unresolved. The CDR3 runs 12 residues. V was cut by 0 bases and J by 5 bases, with 3 bases left in between. CDR1 SGHKS and CDR2 YYEKEE come from the germline V gene (reference sequence). The CDR3 DNA reads TGTGCCAGCAGCTTGGGGGATCAGCCCCAGCATTTT. It codes for CASSLGDQPQHF.

J is TRBJ2-3 and V is TRBV11-3, with D possibly TRBD2 on 5 matching bases. The germline V and J ends were trimmed by 1 base and 2 bases, with 13 bases remaining between them. Germline assignment: CDR1 SGHNT and CDR2 YENEEA. This CDR3 is 16 amino acids long. The CDR3 here is CASSLGSPSPTDTQYF. The CDR3 DNA sequence: TGTGCCAGCAGCTTAGGTAGCCCTAGCCCCACAGATACGCAGTATTTT.

V usage is TRBV18 and J usage is TRBJ1-1; 7 positions agree with TRBD1. The CDR3 extends over 16 amino acids. The V gene end was trimmed by 4 bases and the J gene end by 4 bases; junction bases not matched to a gene: 12. Germline CDR1 is KGHSH and CDR2 is LQKENI. CDR3 DNA sequence: TGTGCCAGCTCACAGACAGGGAGGTTGTATGGCACTGAAGCTTTCTTT. Translating gives CASSQTGRLYGTEAFF.

This clone was seen only a few times. The chain combines TRBV6-2 or TRBV6-3 with TRBJ1-1; no reliable D call. The germline V gene encodes CDR1 MNHEY and CDR2 SVGEGT. The CDR3 consists of 13 residues. Trimming stripped 6 bases from V and 11 bases from J, with 19 bases between. The CDR3 DNA follows: TGTGCCAGCAGCGCTCAGGTTCGTTGGACGGCTTTCTTT. Translating it yields CASSAQVRWTAFF.

The rearrangement uses TRBV4-2 and TRBJ1-2; maybe TRBD1 (6 bases). Trimming took 2 bases from V and 2 from J, leaving 12 bases between them. This CDR3 is built from 15 residues. CDR1 LGHNA and CDR2 YNFKEQ come from the germline V gene. This chain's CDR3 is CASSQTPDRNYGYTF. The CDR3 region has the DNA TGTGCCAGCAGCCAAACTCCGGACAGAAACTATGGCTACACCTTC.

A note on this clone: Within the sample, other DNA sequences also encode this same CDR3. The J gene is TRBJ2-3, the V gene TRBV27; D is possibly TRBD2 (6 bases). Germline V gives CDR1 MNHEY, CDR2 SMNVEV (reference sequence). Deletions cut 3 bases from V and 0 bases from J, with 10 bases between. This CDR3 contains 15 residues. DNA for the CDR3: TGTGCCAGCAGTTTCGGAGGGCCTAGCACAGATACGCAGTATTTT. Encoded protein: CASSFGGPSTDTQYF.

V gene TRBV29-1 combines with J gene TRBJ2-3; the D call may be TRBD1 or TRBD2 (6 bases each). Germline CDR1 SQVTM, CDR2 ANQGSEA. The CDR3 runs to 14 residues. The CDR3 region is CSARGTPSTDTQYF. The CDR3 DNA reads as TGCAGTGCCCGGGGGACACCTAGCACAGATACGCAGTATTTT.

The rearrangement uses TRBV14 and TRBJ2-1; D perhaps matches TRBD1 (6 bases). Trimming shortened V by 3 bases and J by 9 bases, and 12 bases separated the two germline ends. The length of the CDR3 is 13 residues. Germline V gene data show CDR1 as SGHDN and CDR2 as FVKESK. DNA of the CDR3: TGTGCCAGCAGCCAGGGAATCAGGGGTGAGCAGTTCTTC. Amino acid sequence: CASSQGIRGEQFF. Together with reference TRBV14 and TRBJ2-1, the CDR3 gives the full variable domain: EAGVTQFPSHSVIEKGQTVTLRCDPISGHDNLYWYRRVMGKEIKFLLHFVKESKQDESGMPNNRFLAERTGGTYSTLKVQPAELEDSGVYFCASSQGIRGEQFFGPGTRLTVL.

The genes are TRBV6-6 and TRBJ1-1; D remains unclear. Between the trimmed V and J ends, which lost 6 bases and 4 bases, there was a span of 15 bases. The V gene's germline CDR1 is MNHNY and CDR2 SVGAGI (reference sequence). The CDR3 has 14 amino acids. The CDR3 here is CASRAPRARTEAFF. CDR3 nucleotide sequence: TGTGCCAGCAGGGCACCACGGGCCCGCACTGAAGCTTTCTTT.

A note on this clone: This is likely a read error, given that the CDR3 carries no conserved phenylalanine or tryptophan at its end. The chain carries TRBV11-1 and TRBJ2-4, with D unclear. Germline V lookup: CDR1 SGHAT, CDR2 FQDESV (reference sequence). CDR3 length: 15 residues. Trimming cost V 2 bases and J 2 bases, with 10 bases left between them. The CDR3 here is CASSLRADTKNIQYL. The CDR3, as DNA: TGTGCCAGCAGCTTAAGGGCTGATACCAAAAACATTCAGTACCTC.

This chain connects TRBV9 to TRBJ1-1, with a possible D match to TRBD1 (6 bases). Trimming removed 3 bases from V and 4 bases from J, with 10 bases in between. This CDR3 is built from 13 residues. Germline loops: CDR1 SGDLS, CDR2 YYNGEE. In nucleotides, the CDR3 is TGTGCCAGCAGCGGTACAGGGATCACTGAAGCTTTCTTT. This encodes CASSGTGITEAFF.